The next 22 T cell receptor beta chains were all read from a single sample in a study of CD8 T cells in ankylosing spondylitis. One entry per CDR3 protein results from TCRdb running MiXCR on the 5' RACE reads. The sample carries about 250,000 distinct CDR3 sequences, 18% recorded once. Sequencing was performed on blood, either unsorted or a sorted T cell fraction (not recorded which). Source of these receptors: a male donor with ankylosing spondylitis or in good health (not recorded which).

The J gene is TRBJ2-3, the V gene TRBV7-3, with 11 positions matching TRBD2. The CDR3 extends over 16 amino acids. Germline-derived CDR1 and CDR2 are SGHTA and FQGTGA. V lost 5 bases to trimming and J lost 4 bases; unmatched junction nucleotides: 8. The CDR3 loop is CASSPELAGVSDTQYF. CDR3 bases: TGTGCCAGCAGCCCAGAACTAGCGGGAGTGTCAGATACGCAGTATTTT.

This clonotype was seen more than once but under ten times. This chain connects TRBV12-3 or TRBV12-4 to TRBJ1-2; TRBD1 agrees at 10 bases. The CDR3 is made up of 13 amino acids. The trim removed 6 bases at V and 6 bases at J, leaving 4 bases unmatched. The CDR3 sequence: CASRPGTGDGYTF. The CDR3 DNA sequence: TGTGCCAGCAGACCAGGGACAGGGGATGGCTACACCTTC.

This clonotype showed up just a few times. This chain's CDR3 is CASSQVFAGYEQYF. CDR3 DNA sequence: TGCGCCAGCAGCCAAGTGTTTGCAGGCTACGAGCAGTACTTC. The chain joins TRBV4-3 to TRBJ2-7; D is unresolved. The germline V and J ends were trimmed by 1 base and 3 bases, with 10 bases remaining between them. The CDR3 loop spans 14 amino acids. The germline V gene encodes CDR1 LGHNA and CDR2 YSLEER.

This clonotype was seen many times. The gene calls are TRBV7-2 and TRBJ2-7; D is unresolved. CDR3 length: 14 residues. From germline, CDR1 is SGHTA and CDR2 FQGNSA. Deletions cut 1 base from V and 2 bases from J, with 9 bases between. The CDR3 DNA is TGTGCCAGCAGCTTAGGTCCAGCTGCCTACGAGCAGTACTTC. Translating gives CASSLGPAAYEQYF.

This clonotype has more than one count but fewer than ten. The chain couples TRBV25-1 to TRBJ2-1; no reliable D call. Trimming removed 6 bases at V and 3 bases at J, with 12 bases between. Germline V lookup: CDR1 MGHDK, CDR2 SYGVNS. The CDR3 sequence is 14 residues long. CDR3 in DNA: TGTGCCAGCAGAGGCCGCGGTTACTACAATGAGCAGTTCTTC. The encoded protein is CASRGRGYYNEQFF.

This clonotype was seen ten or more times. The chain couples TRBV9 to TRBJ2-7; 8 bases agree with TRBD1. From germline, CDR1 is SGDLS and CDR2 YYNGEE. Trimming at V came to 3 bases and at J to 3 bases, leaving 2 bases not matched to a gene. The CDR3 covers 13 residues. CDR3 in amino acids: CASSAGTGYEQYF. DNA of the CDR3: TGTGCCAGCAGCGCCGGGACAGGCTACGAGCAGTACTTC.

The CDR3: CASRSTSWSYNEQFF. The CDR3 nucleotides are TGCGCCAGCAGGTCGACTAGTTGGTCCTACAATGAGCAGTTCTTC. V is TRBV10-2 and J is TRBJ2-1, with a possible D match to TRBD2 (6 bases). V shed 6 bases and J shed 1 base, with 13 bases lying between them. The CDR3 spans 15 residues. Germline V gene sequence: CDR1 WSHSY, CDR2 SAAADI.

The chain recombines TRBV5-5 with TRBJ2-1; unclear D gene. Trimming took off 4 bases at V and 4 bases at J, with 9 bases between the two ends. CDR3 size: 13 residues. Germline CDR1 and CDR2: SGHKS and YYEKEE (reference sequence). CDR3 coding DNA: TGTGCCAGCAGCAAATCCGATTACAATGAGCAGTTCTTC. This encodes CASSKSDYNEQFF.

The V and J genes are TRBV3-1 and TRBJ2-2, with D hard to call. This CDR3 is 18 amino acids long. CDR1 is LGHDT, CDR2 YNNKEL, per germline (reference sequence). With 0 bases removed from V and 1 base from J, the gap between germline ends came to 15 bases. In nucleotides, the CDR3 is TGTGCCAGCAGCCAAGATAAGTGGCAGGTAGTGAACACCGGGGAGCTGTTTTTT. It translates to CASSQDKWQVVNTGELFF.

Worth noting for this clonotype: A clone one base away is much larger, so this may be a read error. The chain links TRBV4-2 to TRBJ2-1, with 7 bases identical to TRBD2. Germline trimming cut 1 base from V and 6 bases from J; bases unmatched to any gene: 6. CDR1 and CDR2 from the germline V gene are LGHNA and YNFKEQ. The CDR3 totals 15 residues. The CDR3 DNA reads as TGTGCCAGCAGCCAAGGGTCTGGCGGGAGCAATGAGCAGTTCTTC. Protein product: CASSQGSGGSNEQFF.

The rearrangement joins TRBV9 to TRBJ2-7; no definite D call. V gave up 4 bases and J gave up 3 bases, with 11 bases separating them. This CDR3 is built from 13 residues. Germline V gives CDR1 SGDLS, CDR2 YYNGEE. The CDR3 reads CASSPPAGYEQYF. As DNA, the CDR3 is TGTGCCAGCAGCCCCCCCGCCGGCTACGAGCAGTACTTC.

This clonotype was seen repeatedly, ten times or more. The chain carries TRBV10-3 and TRBJ2-3; D is unclear. V lost 4 bases, J lost 5 bases, and 4 bases lay in between. The CDR3 length is 11 residues. Per the germline V gene, CDR1 is ENHRY and CDR2 is SYGVKD. CDR3 in amino acids: CAISGRDTQYF. In DNA form, the CDR3 reads TGTGCCATCAGTGGTCGAGATACGCAGTATTTT.

This clonotype has more than one count but fewer than ten. This chain uses TRBV5-6 with TRBJ1-5; D not certain. Germline loops: CDR1 SGHDT, CDR2 YYEEEE. Trimming shortened V by 0 bases and J by 5 bases, and 6 bases separated the two germline ends. The CDR3 runs to 13 residues. This CDR3 is CASSLGWDQPQHF. The CDR3 DNA reads as TGTGCCAGCAGCTTGGGGTGGGATCAGCCCCAGCATTTT. The full variable domain, completed using reference TRBV5-6 and TRBJ1-5, is DAGVTQSPTHLIKTRGQQVTLRCSPKSGHDTVSWYQQALGQGPQFIFQYYEEEERQRGNFPDRFSGHQFPNYSSELNVNALLLGDSALYLCASSLGWDQPQHFGDGTRLSIL.

This chain joins TRBV21-1 and TRBJ2-2. TRBV21-1 is a documented pseudogene. CDR3 length: 14 residues. CDR3 bases: TGTGCCAGCAGCCCTCAGTATGGTCGCGGGGAGCTGTTTTTT. Its protein is CASSPQYGRGELFF.

This clonotype came up many times. V is TRBV6-2 or TRBV6-3 and J is TRBJ2-7, with a weak D call TRBD2 (6 bases). V lost 5 bases to trimming and J lost 2 bases, with 13 bases between them. This CDR3 has 14 amino acids. From germline, CDR1 is MNHEY and CDR2 SVGEGT. CDR3 region: CASSEEGPTYEQYF. CDR3 in DNA: TGTGCCAGCAGTGAGGAGGGACCAACCTACGAGCAGTACTTC.

DNA for the CDR3: TGCGCCAGCAGCCAAGATTATTCGCCGTCGCTTCAAGCTTTCTTT. As protein: CASSQDYSPSLQAFF. V is TRBV4-3 and J is TRBJ1-1, with D hard to call. Germline V gene sequence: CDR1 LGHNA, CDR2 YSLEER. Trimming pared 0 bases from V and 9 bases from J, leaving 17 bases between. The CDR3 contains 15 residues.

In this sample, this clonotype turned up a few times. The rearrangement uses TRBV28 and TRBJ2-7, with D possibly TRBD2 on 6 matching bases. This CDR3 spans 13 amino acids. V lost 3 bases, J lost 6 bases, and 12 bases lay in between. In germline, CDR1 is MDHEN, CDR2 SYDVKM. The CDR3 DNA is TGTGCCAGCAGTTTGGGGGGAACTCGCGAGCAGTACTTC. Its protein product is CASSLGGTREQYF.

The count of this clonotype is one. V usage is TRBV7-6 and J usage is TRBJ2-7; perhaps TRBD2 as D (6 bases). In germline, CDR1 is SGHVS, CDR2 FNYEAQ. Trimming took off 5 bases at V and 6 bases at J, with 20 bases between the two ends. CDR3 length equals 15 residues. The CDR3 DNA reads as TGTGCCAGCAGCCAATGGACTACGAATGACGGCGAGCAGTACTTC. Its protein product is CASSQWTTNDGEQYF.

This clonotype came up a few times. V is TRBV29-1 and J is TRBJ2-7; the D gene is possibly TRBD2 (5 bases). CDR1 is SQVTM, CDR2 ANQGSEA, per germline. CDR3 length: 13 amino acids. The ends were cut back, 5 bases at V and 6 bases at J, with 17 bases in the middle. The CDR3 loop reads CSVLLGLPLEQYF. CDR3 in DNA: TGCAGCGTTCTACTAGGGCTCCCTCTCGAGCAGTACTTC.

This clonotype has only a few counts. J is TRBJ2-3 and V is TRBV2; 14 nucleotides align to TRBD2. J lost 5 bases, V lost 8 bases, and 6 bases had no gene match. CDR1 and CDR2 from the germline V gene are SNHLY and FYNNEI. The CDR3 has 15 residues. The CDR3, as DNA: TGTGCCAGCGGACTAGCGGGAGGTGGTGAAGATACGCAGTATTTT. This encodes CASGLAGGGEDTQYF.

This clonotype was counted at least ten times. This rearrangement joins TRBV21-1 to TRBJ2-7; TRBD2 reflects the table's D call only, with no check against the DNA. TRBV21-1 is labeled a pseudogene. CDR3 length: 14 residues. CDR3 coding DNA: TGTGCCAGCAGAAAAACTAGCGGGAGGTGCGAGCAGTACTTC. Translating it yields CASRKTSGRCEQYF.

This clonotype was observed a few times. The rearrangement uses TRBV20-1 and TRBJ1-5; D not resolved. Looked up from germline, CDR1 is DFQATT and CDR2 is SNEGSKA (reference sequence). The CDR3 runs 14 residues. The V gene lost 1 base and the J gene lost 0 bases, with 7 bases spanning the gap. The CDR3 protein is CSARAEYSNQPQHF. DNA of the CDR3: TGCAGTGCTAGAGCAGAGTATAGCAATCAGCCCCAGCATTTT.